This T cell receptor (beta chain) originates from a study of cytomegalovirus exposure and HLA in healthy donors. Study-wide results and caveats: In a later analysis, CMV-associated beta chains were mostly HLA-associated, it appeared.

A remark on this clone: Its antigen is not identified.

Primers: 60 Vbeta forward and 13 Jbeta reverse. Profiled with immunoSEQ multiplex PCR; TCRdb holds only in-frame clones, not every one. Of some 180,000 clones in the sample, around 84% were seen once. The CDR3 covers 16 residues. V lost 4 bases, J lost 5 bases, and 6 bases stayed unmatched. CDR1 and CDR2 from the germline V gene are SGHNT and YYREEE (reference sequence). This sequence joins TRBV5-4 and TRBJ2-5, with 15 bases matching TRBD2. Material for sequencing was PBMCs. The TCR comes from a man younger than 45 in good health and CMV-seropositive. CDR3 in DNA: TGTGCCAGCAGCACCGGACTAGCGGGAGGGCCGGAGACCCAGTACTTC. Translating it yields CASSTGLAGGPETQYF.